This TCR beta chain stems from a study of blood T cell repertoires in COVID-19. As for the study in general: COVID-19 samples, acute and convalescent, were from the United States, Italy and Spain. PBMCs, B-cell-depleted T cells, or T cells were the source of the cDNA or gDNA that made up the material.

The V gene's germline CDR1 is SGDLS and CDR2 YYNGEE. V lost 0 bases, J lost 3 bases, and 10 bases lay in between. This CDR3 region has 15 residues. Original methodology: Estimation of nucleated cell counts relied on the amplification of reference gene primers. Repertoires were generated with immunoSEQ multiplex PCR, while TCRdb's copy carries only in-frame clones and drops some. That table is the source of V, J and clone size, and D and trimming were worked out from the DNA. This repertoire shows 150,000 to 200,000 clones, around 87% found once; its top ten account for about 3%. The receptor was isolated from a man aged 40-49 years with active or convalescent COVID-19. V gene TRBV9 combines with J gene TRBJ1-5; maybe TRBD1 (5 bases). Sequenced material: peripheral blood. CDR3 residues: CASSVGQGHNQPQHF. The DNA for the CDR3 is TGTGCCAGCAGCGTAGGGCAGGGTCACAATCAGCCCCAGCATTTT.